Listed here are 5 T cell receptor beta chains from one sample, sequenced in a study of T cells in Graves' hyperthyroidism and ophthalmopathy. Amplified regions were TCR beta CDR3 sequences from RNA transcripts. TCR CDR3 underwent first-round RT-PCR with the HTBI primer set. TCRdb analysed the multiplex PCR reads with MiXCR anew, one entry per CDR3 protein. The sample has approximately 400,000 distinct CDR3 sequences; 13% to 15% are singletons. Sequencing was carried out using blood. The receptors shown here come from a young woman with Graves' ophthalmopathy.

This clonotype was detected many times. This chain joins TRBV12-3 or TRBV12-4 and TRBJ2-7; unclear D gene. Trimming shortened V by 6 bases and J by 1 base, and 7 bases separated the two germline ends. The CDR3 has 12 amino acids. Written as DNA, the CDR3 is TGTGCCAGCAGCCCAATATCCTACGAGCAGTACTTC. This codes for CASSPISYEQYF.

Turning to this clonotype: A much more abundant neighbour one base away suggests this may be a read error. The V call is TRBV4-2, the J call TRBJ1-2; D unclear. V lost 2 bases and J 8 bases, leaving 12 bases between the germline ends. Germline CDR1 is LGHNA and CDR2 is YNFKEQ. The CDR3 extends over 13 amino acids. CDR3 protein: CASSQIETGGYTF. For the CDR3, the DNA is TGTGCCAGCAGCCAAATCGAGACGGGGGGCTACACCTTC.

The chain combines TRBV6-2 or TRBV6-3 with TRBJ2-6; D not resolved. The V gene's germline CDR1 is MNHEY and CDR2 SVGEGT. V was pared by 7 bases and J by 4 bases, with 8 bases between. This CDR3 comprises 13 residues. The CDR3 here is CASTTSGANVLTF. DNA for the CDR3: TGTGCCAGCACCACGTCAGGGGCCAACGTCCTGACTTTC.

This clonotype was found many times. V gene TRBV6-1 combines with J gene TRBJ1-1; D is uncertain. The germline CDR1 and CDR2 sequences are MNHNS and SASEGT. CDR3 length: 14 amino acids. V shed 6 bases and J shed 4 bases, with 15 bases lying between them. The CDR3 protein is CASSYDLATTEAFF. As DNA, the CDR3 is TGTGCCAGCAGCTACGATTTGGCGACCACTGAAGCTTTCTTT.

This clonotype was detected ten times or more. V and J are TRBV28 and TRBJ1-2; tentatively, D is TRBD1 (5 bases). CDR3 length: 14 amino acids. The germline V gene encodes CDR1 MDHEN and CDR2 SYDVKM. V was cut by 9 bases and J by 7 bases, with 21 bases left in between. The CDR3 coding sequence is TGTGCCAGTGCTTATGAGTCGCGGGACCCTGGCTACACCTTC. Amino acid sequence: CASAYESRDPGYTF.